These 18 T cell receptor beta chains were all obtained from the same sample, sequenced in a study of blood T cell repertoires in COVID-19. Generated by immunoSEQ multiplex PCR, the TCRdb table keeps only in-frame clones and is missing some. The sample holds 250,000 or so clones; about 87% are singletons and the top ten take roughly 3%. Sequenced material: peripheral blood. The receptor set was obtained from a man younger than 40 with COVID-19, enrolled during active disease.

The chain's CDR3 is CASSHGQGNYGYTF. The CDR3 DNA is TGTGCCAGCAGCCACGGACAGGGAAACTATGGCTACACCTTC. V usage is TRBV14 and J usage is TRBJ1-2; 8 bases are a match to TRBD1. This CDR3 has 14 residues. The ends lost 3 bases at V and 2 bases at J; junction bases unmatched: 2. The germline gives CDR1 SGHDN, CDR2 FVKESK. The whole variable domain, filled in from reference TRBV14 and TRBJ1-2, reads EAGVTQFPSHSVIEKGQTVTLRCDPISGHDNLYWYRRVMGKEIKFLLHFVKESKQDESGMPNNRFLAERTGGTYSTLKVQPAELEDSGVYFCASSHGQGNYGYTFGSGTRLTVV.

This chain links TRBV2 with TRBJ1-5; TRBD1 is a possible D gene (6 bases). Germline V gene data show CDR1 as SNHLY and CDR2 as FYNNEI. Trimming left V 9 bases short and J 0 bases short, with 24 bases between. The length of the CDR3 is 18 residues. CDR3 DNA: TGTGCCAGTCGCCCCCTGGTTGGGGGCGCACATAGCAATCAGCCCCAGCATTTT. Encoded protein: CASRPLVGGAHSNQPQHF.

The chain links TRBV5-1 to TRBJ2-3, with 11 bases that match TRBD2. Looked up from germline, CDR1 is SGHRS and CDR2 is YFSETQ. The V gene end was trimmed by 2 bases and the J gene end by 2 bases; junction bases not matched to a gene: 4. The CDR3 totals 16 residues. The CDR3 here is CASSLLAGGFTDTQYF. CDR3 DNA: TGCGCCAGCAGCTTATTAGCGGGAGGGTTCACAGATACGCAGTATTTT.

The chain joins TRBV14 to TRBJ1-2, with D possibly being TRBD1 (5 bases). The CDR3 has 16 residues. With 0 bases removed from V and 4 bases from J, the gap between germline ends came to 15 bases. Germline-derived CDR1 and CDR2 are SGHDN and FVKESK. The DNA for the CDR3 is TGTGCCAGCAGCCAAGATGTAGGGACTTCCCTCTATGGCTACACCTTC. This sequence encodes CASSQDVGTSLYGYTF. Filled out from reference TRBV14 and TRBJ1-2, the complete variable domain reads EAGVTQFPSHSVIEKGQTVTLRCDPISGHDNLYWYRRVMGKEIKFLLHFVKESKQDESGMPNNRFLAERTGGTYSTLKVQPAELEDSGVYFCASSQDVGTSLYGYTFGSGTRLTVV.

This chain links TRBV10-3 with TRBJ2-7, with D hard to call. V lost 0 bases and J lost 2, with 8 bases in between. Germline CDR1 ENHRY, CDR2 SYGVKD. CDR3 size: 14 residues. CDR3 nucleotide sequence: TGTGCCATCAGTGAGTCGAGACAAACCTACGAGCAGTACTTC. Its protein is CAISESRQTYEQYF.

CDR3 nucleotides: TGTGCCAGTAGCCTTAGACTAGCGGTCAAACGGGTCTCATACTACGAGCAGTACTTC. This sequence encodes CASSLRLAVKRVSYYEQYF. The rearrangement joins TRBV19 to TRBJ2-7, with 9 bases that match TRBD2. This CDR3 is built from 19 residues. The trim removed 6 bases at V and 3 bases at J, leaving 21 bases unmatched. Looked up from germline, CDR1 is LNHDA and CDR2 is SQIVND (reference sequence).

The chain carries TRBV7-9 and TRBJ1-1, with TRBD1 as a possible D gene (6 bases). The germline CDR1 and CDR2 sequences are SEHNR and FQNEAQ (reference sequence). V shed 1 base and J shed 2 bases, with 14 bases lying between them. The CDR3 length is 16 residues. CDR3 sequence (DNA): TGTGCCAGCAGCTTAGTCAGGGGACGGATTAACACTGAAGCTTTCTTT. It encodes CASSLVRGRINTEAFF.

The chain employs TRBV7-2 and TRBJ2-1; TRBD1 agrees at 7 bases. The J segment lost 3 bases and the V segment lost 5 bases, leaving 7 bases of the junction unmatched. CDR1 and CDR2 from the germline V gene are SGHTA and FQGNSA. The CDR3 runs 15 residues. The CDR3: CASSITGTDYNEQFF. The CDR3 DNA is TGTGCCAGCAGCATCACCGGGACAGACTACAATGAGCAGTTCTTC.

J is TRBJ1-5 and V is TRBV4-2, with no clear D. Trimming left V 0 bases short and J 0 bases short, with 9 bases between. Germline-derived CDR1 and CDR2 are LGHNA and YNFKEQ. This CDR3 is 16 amino acids long. The CDR3 DNA reads TGTGCCAGCAGCCAAGAGGCCCCTTATAGCAATCAGCCCCAGCATTTT. This gives the protein CASSQEAPYSNQPQHF.

The chain joins TRBV2 to TRBJ2-7; 9 bases line up with TRBD2. J gave up 0 bases and V 6 bases, and 6 bases lay outside the gene matches. The CDR3 runs 15 residues. Germline V gene data show CDR1 as SNHLY and CDR2 as FYNNEI. The CDR3 is CASSVEREASYEQYF. In DNA form, the CDR3 reads TGTGCCAGCAGCGTCGAGCGGGAGGCCTCCTACGAGCAGTACTTC. The full variable domain, with the rest looked up from reference TRBV2 and TRBJ2-7, is EPEVTQTPSHQVTQMGQEVILRCVPISNHLYFYWYRQILGQKVEFLVSFYNNEISEKSEIFDDQFSVERPDGSNFTLKIRSTKLEDSAMYFCASSVEREASYEQYFGPGTRLTVT.

The chain joins TRBV19 to TRBJ2-3, with TRBD2 identical over 12 bases. CDR1 and CDR2 from the germline V gene are LNHDA and SQIVND (reference sequence). Trimming cost V 3 bases and J 6 bases; bases outside gene matches: 10. The CDR3 totals 17 residues. CDR3 region: CASSIPGLAGTLDTQYF. CDR3 coding DNA: TGTGCCAGTAGTATTCCCGGACTAGCGGGGACCCTCGATACGCAGTATTTT.

This chain connects TRBV3-1 (or the pseudogene TRBV3-2) to TRBJ1-5; 9 nucleotides align to TRBD1. CDR3 length: 13 amino acids. The germline V gene encodes CDR1 LGHDT and CDR2 YNNKEL (reference sequence). V dropped 6 bases and J dropped 4; count of bases not matched to a gene: 1. The CDR3, as DNA: TGTGCCAGCAGGGGACAGGGAAATCAGCCCCAGCATTTT. It specifies CASRGQGNQPQHF.

J is TRBJ1-1 and V is TRBV18; no clear D. This CDR3 region has 13 residues. Trimming cost V 0 bases and J 4 bases, with 6 bases left between them. Per the germline V gene, CDR1 is KGHSH and CDR2 is LQKENI. CDR3 protein: CASSPPMSTEAFF. The CDR3 DNA reads as TGTGCCAGCTCACCACCGATGAGCACTGAAGCTTTCTTT.

V usage is TRBV6-5 and J usage is TRBJ2-7; 9 bases fit TRBD2. CDR3 length: 15 amino acids. V trimming: 2 bases; J trimming: 2 bases; junction bases outside the gene matches: 4. CDR1 and CDR2 from the germline V gene are MNHEY and SVGAGI. CDR3 region: CASSYGAGGPYEQYF. The CDR3 nucleotides are TGTGCCAGCAGTTACGGGGCGGGGGGGCCCTACGAGCAGTACTTC.

The chain has TRBV6-5 and TRBJ1-1, with 9 bases lining up with TRBD1. Germline-derived CDR1 and CDR2 are MNHEY and SVGAGI. The ends lost 2 bases at V and 1 base at J; junction bases unmatched: 2. This CDR3 comprises 15 residues. The CDR3 DNA is TGTGCCAGCAGTTACCGGGGACAGGGGAACACTGAAGCTTTCTTT. Translating it yields CASSYRGQGNTEAFF.

The genes are TRBV12-5 and TRBJ1-5; possible D gene TRBD1, 5 bases. Trimming took off 4 bases at V and 2 bases at J, with 12 bases between the two ends. Germline lookup yields CDR1 LGHNT and CDR2 FRNRAP. The CDR3 has 15 residues. The CDR3 loop is CASGSGREGNQPQHF. The CDR3 DNA reads TGTGCTAGTGGTTCGGGCAGGGAGGGCAATCAGCCCCAGCATTTT.

The J gene is TRBJ1-1, the V gene TRBV10-3; D is ambiguous. Trimming removed 10 bases at V and 1 base at J, with 10 bases between. The CDR3 is made up of 12 amino acids. The germline gives CDR1 ENHRY, CDR2 SYGVKD. This chain's CDR3 is CATLTRNTEAFF. The CDR3 nucleotides are TGTGCCACATTGACAAGGAACACTGAAGCTTTCTTT.

The genes are TRBV4-3 and TRBJ1-3; D not certain. This CDR3 is built from 17 residues. CDR1 and CDR2 (germline): LGHNA, YSLEER. V was cut by 0 bases and J by 1 base, with 13 bases left in between. The chain's CDR3 is CASSQDTASYSGNTIYF. Here the CDR3 DNA reads TGCGCCAGCAGCCAAGATACAGCCAGCTATTCTGGAAACACCATATATTTT.